This T cell receptor (beta chain) was sequenced for a study of blood T cell repertoires in COVID-19. In the study overall: The study drew acute and convalescent COVID-19 samples from the United States, Italy and Spain.

Trimming removed 7 bases from V and 6 bases from J, with 14 bases in between. CDR3 length equals 13 residues. CDR1 and CDR2 (germline): ENHRY, SYGVKD. In the authors' methods: Amplification from reference gene primers served as the basis for estimated nucleated cell counts. Data came from immunoSEQ multiplex PCR; TCRdb stores just in-frame clones and leaves some out. V and J calls and clone size come straight from that table; D and trimming were deduced from the DNA. The data show 250,000 to 400,000 clones, with under 90% seen just once and approximately 2.9% held by the top ten. The receptor was isolated from a woman under 40 with COVID-19, enrolled during active disease. The rearrangement uses TRBV10-3 and TRBJ2-3; tentatively, D is TRBD1 (6 bases). Sample: peripheral blood. CDR3 bases: TGTGCCATCAAAGCCAGGGGAGCGGATACGCAGTATTTT. Encoded protein: CAIKARGADTQYF.